Listed below are T cell receptor beta chains from one sample, sequenced in a study of T cell responses to AZD1222 COVID-19 vaccine. Assay: immunoSEQ multiplex PCR; the TCRdb copy retains only in-frame clones and omits some. Of roughly 120,000 clones detected, approximately 88% appear once; the ten largest clones hold 4.2%. The input for sequencing was peripheral blood, taken on day 0 of AZD1222 vaccination. The receptor set was obtained from an adult in good health. The CDR3 runs from the conserved cysteine through the conserved F or W. A D gene is named only where the DNA matches it firmly. Clone size is stated in some rows and not others, as once, few, many or a class when expanded.

TGCGCCAGCAGCCAAGTGGGCCGGGGCTACGAGCAGTACTTC	CASSQVGRGYEQYF	NA	TRBV4-1	TRBJ2-7	NA
TGTGCCAGCAGCTTAGGGACTAGCGGATCCAGGTACCAAGAGACCCAGTACTTC	CASSLGTSGSRYQETQYF	TRBD2	TRBV11-3	TRBJ2-5	NA
TGTGCCAGTAGTAACCGGCTAAATCAGCCCCAGCATTTT	CASSNRLNQPQHF	NA	TRBV19	TRBJ1-5	NA
TGTGCCAGCAGCTTGTCCGGGACTGGCTTATACGAGCAGTACTTC	CASSLSGTGLYEQYF	NA	TRBV13	TRBJ2-7	NA
TGCGCCAGCAGTCCGACAGGGGAGGACACTGAAGCTTTCTTT	CASSPTGEDTEAFF	TRBD1	TRBV10-2	TRBJ1-1	NA
TGTGCCAGCAGTTCGCAGGGGCCTCGGAACACTGAAGCTTTCTTT	CASSSQGPRNTEAFF	NA	TRBV6-5	TRBJ1-1	NA
TGTGCCAGCAGCGGGGGCCCTTTGGCCAAAAACATTCAGTACTTC	CASSGGPLAKNIQYF	NA	TRBV7-9	TRBJ2-4	NA
TGTGCCAGCAGCTCTACAGGGGAGGTCGGCTATGGCTACACCTTC	CASSSTGEVGYGYTF	TRBD1	TRBV28	TRBJ1-2	NA
TGTGCCTGGGGAGGGACAGTGAATGAAAAACTGTTTTTT	CAWGGTVNEKLFF	TRBD1	TRBV30	TRBJ1-4	NA
TGTGCCAGCAGCTTAACGTCCCTGGCCTACGAGCAGTACTTC	CASSLTSLAYEQYF	NA	TRBV11-2	TRBJ2-7	NA
TGTGCCACCTCACTTGGGGGGGCCTACGAGCAGTACTTC	CATSLGGAYEQYF	TRBD2	TRBV19	TRBJ2-7	once
TGTGCCAGCAGCTACCTGACCGGGGAGCTGTTTTTT	CASSYLTGELFF	NA	TRBV7-9	TRBJ2-2	NA
TGTGCCAGCATAAGGGGCGGGGGGTACAATGAGCAGTTCTTC	CASIRGGGYNEQFF	TRBD2	TRBV7-9	TRBJ2-1	NA
TGTGCTAGCAGCTTAGACATTATAGGGGAGCAGTACTTC	CASSLDIIGEQYF	NA	TRBV7-7	TRBJ2-7	few
TGTGCCATCAGGCCGGGACTTGAAGCCTCCGATGAGCAGTTCTTC	CAIRPGLEASDEQFF	NA	TRBV10-3	TRBJ2-1	few
TGCGCCAGCAGTCCGGAGCCGAACTCTGGAAACACCATATATTTT	CASSPEPNSGNTIYF	NA	TRBV5-1	TRBJ1-3	once
TGTGCCAGCAGTTGCACAGATACGCAGTATTTT	CASSCTDTQYF	NA	TRBV21-1	TRBJ2-3	once
TGTGCCAGTACAGGAGACGGGGATACGCAGTATTTT	CASTGDGDTQYF	NA	TRBV19	TRBJ2-3	NA
TGTGCCAGCAAGCAGACTCGAGGGGGGGATGAGCAGTTCTTC	CASKQTRGGDEQFF	NA	TRBV2	TRBJ2-1	NA
TGTGCCAGCAGCCGTCCGGGCGAAGCTAACTATGGCTACACCTTC	CASSRPGEANYGYTF	NA	TRBV7-9	TRBJ1-2	NA
TGTGCCAGCAGCTTGAGGGGGCTCACTGAAGCTTTCTTT	CASSLRGLTEAFF	TRBD1	TRBV7-8	TRBJ1-1	NA
TGCGCCAGCAGCCAAGATCGATCCGGGGGGACTTCTAACTATGGCTACACCTTC	CASSQDRSGGTSNYGYTF	NA	TRBV4-1	TRBJ1-2	NA
TGCGCCAGCAGCCGTGAGGGAAATGAAAAACTGTTTTTT	CASSREGNEKLFF	NA	TRBV5-1	TRBJ1-4	NA
TGTGCCAGCAGTTTAGGGAACCCAAAGGCTTTCTTT	CASSLGNPKAFF	NA	TRBV12-3/TRBV12-4	TRBJ1-1	NA
TGTGCCAGCAGCCGAGCGGGGGCGGTGGCAGATACGCAGTATTTT	CASSRAGAVADTQYF	TRBD2	TRBV7-9	TRBJ2-3	NA
TGTGCCAGCAGCCCGGAGGGGGGACTAGTCTCCGCTACGCAGTATTTT	CASSPEGGLVSATQYF	TRBD2	TRBV7-6	TRBJ2-3	NA
TGTGCCAGCAGCCAAAGGGATACGACCCTCCACTTT	CASSQRDTTLHF	NA	TRBV12-3/TRBV12-4	TRBJ1-6	NA
TGTGCCAGCAGTTCCCTCAAACAGCCCCAGCATTTT	CASSSLKQPQHF	NA	TRBV28	TRBJ1-5	NA
TGTGCCACCAGCAGGGACGTTGCGGGCAATCAGCCCCAGCATTTT	CATSRDVAGNQPQHF	NA	TRBV15	TRBJ1-5	NA
TGTGCCAGTAGTATCGGGGAATCTCCTGGAAACACCATATATTTT	CASSIGESPGNTIYF	NA	TRBV19	TRBJ1-3	NA
TGTGCCAGCAGCTTGTCATCGGCTAACCCCTACGAGCAGTACTTC	CASSLSSANPYEQYF	NA	TRBV7-3	TRBJ2-7	once
TGTGCCAGCTCCCGAGGGTACAATGAGCAGTTCTTC	CASSRGYNEQFF	NA	TRBV18	TRBJ2-1	NA
TGTGCCAGCAGTTACGGTGGCCACTCCATTAATGAAAAACTGTTTTTT	CASSYGGHSINEKLFF	NA	TRBV6-5	TRBJ1-4	NA
TGTGCCAGCAGCTTAAAAGGGAGCAACGAGCAGTTCTTC	CASSLKGSNEQFF	NA	TRBV7-2	TRBJ2-1	NA
TGTGCCATAGAGGACGGGCGGAGCAATCAGCCCCAGCATTTT	CAIEDGRSNQPQHF	NA	TRBV24-1	TRBJ1-5	NA
TGTGCCAGTAGCGGAACAGGACAAAAAAGGGGCTACACCTTC	CASSGTGQKRGYTF	NA	TRBV19	TRBJ1-2	NA
TGTGCCAGCAGCCCTGATAGGGACAGGGGCCTCTCTGGGGCCAACGTCCTGACTTTC	CASSPDRDRGLSGANVLTF	TRBD1	TRBV5-6	TRBJ2-6	NA
TGTGCCAGCAGCAAGACCGAGCAAGAGACCCAGTACTTC	CASSKTEQETQYF	NA	TRBV12-3/TRBV12-4	TRBJ2-5	NA
TGCGCCAGCAGCTTGTTCCAGAACACTGAAGCTTTCTTT	CASSLFQNTEAFF	NA	TRBV5-1	TRBJ1-1	NA
TGTGCCAGTGTGGGGACAGGGGGTACCGGGGAGCTGTTTTTT	CASVGTGGTGELFF	TRBD1	TRBV6-6	TRBJ2-2	once
TGTGCCAGCAGTCTTCGACAGGGGAACTATGGCTACACCTTC	CASSLRQGNYGYTF	TRBD1	TRBV28	TRBJ1-2	NA
TGTGCCAGCAGCCAAGATTCGTCCGGCCCGGATGAGCAGTTCTTC	CASSQDSSGPDEQFF	NA	TRBV3-1/TRBV3-2	TRBJ2-1	once
TGCAGTGCTAGAGATGGGGCTATAGACTACTTC	CSARDGAIDYF	NA	TRBV20-1	TRBJ2-4	few
TGCGCCAGCAGCTTGGTGCAGTATGAAAAACTGTTTTTT	CASSLVQYEKLFF	NA	TRBV5-1	TRBJ1-4	NA
TGTGCCAGTAGTACCGCCAGGGGAGATGGCTACACCTTC	CASSTARGDGYTF	NA	TRBV19	TRBJ1-2	NA
TGTGCCAGCAGCTTGTTAGTGAGGAGGGGGCCAGCGACCGGGGAGCTGTTTTTT	CASSLLVRRGPATGELFF	NA	TRBV5-4	TRBJ2-2	NA
TGCGCCAGCAGCTTAGAGGGAGTGGCGGCAGATACGCAGTATTTT	CASSLEGVAADTQYF	NA	TRBV5-1	TRBJ2-3	NA
TGTGCCAGCAGCAAAGTGCTGTGGGGGGATGGGGAAAAACTGTTTTTT	CASSKVLWGDGEKLFF	NA	TRBV21-1	TRBJ1-4	NA